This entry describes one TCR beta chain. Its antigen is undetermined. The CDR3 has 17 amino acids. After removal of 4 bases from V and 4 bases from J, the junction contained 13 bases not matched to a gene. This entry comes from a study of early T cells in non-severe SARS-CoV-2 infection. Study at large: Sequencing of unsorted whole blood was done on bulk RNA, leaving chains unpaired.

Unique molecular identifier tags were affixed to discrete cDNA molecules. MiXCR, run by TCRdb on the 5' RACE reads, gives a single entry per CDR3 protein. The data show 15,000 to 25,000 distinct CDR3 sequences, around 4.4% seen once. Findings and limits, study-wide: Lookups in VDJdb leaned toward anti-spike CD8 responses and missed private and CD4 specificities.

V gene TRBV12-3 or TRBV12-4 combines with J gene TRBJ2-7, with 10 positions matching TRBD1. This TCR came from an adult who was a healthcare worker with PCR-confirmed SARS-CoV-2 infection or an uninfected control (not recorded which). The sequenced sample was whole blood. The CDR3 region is CASSSPRDRGWDYEQYF. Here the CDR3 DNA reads TGTGCCAGCAGTTCCCCCCGGGACAGGGGATGGGATTACGAGCAGTACTTC.